The T cell receptor beta chain described here comes from a study of blood T cells in healthy people across ages. Study-wide findings and caveats: Diversity of TCR beta correlated strongly with naive T cell percentage. TCR beta diversity, measured per million T cells, fell in a roughly linear way with age.

The CDR3 covers 15 residues. Germline V gene lookup returns CDR1 LNHDA and CDR2 SQIVND (reference sequence). The V segment lost 5 bases and the J segment 6 bases; nucleotides outside the gene matches: 9. The authors ran a second PCR of about 6 to 11 cycles using a sample-barcoded 5' primer and a J-beta primer mix. TCRdb reprocessed the 5' RACE reads via MiXCR and lists one record per CDR3 protein. In the table there are 550,000 to 750,000 distinct CDR3 sequences, 20% to 25% of which are singletons. A remark on this clonotype: Its antigen is unidentified.

Sequencing input: blood. This clonotype was sampled from a man aged 65 to 85 in good health. J is TRBJ2-2 and V is TRBV19; 7 bases match TRBD2. The CDR3: CASSPVGGKAGELFF. In DNA, the CDR3 is TGTGCCAGTAGTCCCGTGGGAGGGAAAGCCGGGGAGCTGTTTTTT. The variable domain in full, completed from reference TRBV19 and TRBJ2-2, reads DGGITQSPKYLFRKEGQNVTLSCEQNLNHDAMYWYRQDPGQGLRLIYYSQIVNDFQKGDIAEGYSVSREKKESFPLTVTSAQKNPTAFYLCASSPVGGKAGELFFGEGSRLTVL.